These 2 T cell receptor beta chains were all obtained from the same sample, sequenced in a study of T cell repertoires in cytomegalovirus infection (dated by TCRdb to between 2017 and 2020). Instrument on record: Illumina HiSeq 1500. Using fastp trimming at Q25 and MiXCR clonotype assembly, TCRdb reanalyzed the public sequencing data and kept in-frame beta chains. Here each entry gathers all rows of one CDR3 protein and keeps the most common genes and DNA. The sample data list roughly 730,000 distinct CDR3 sequences, and about 30% of these were observed just once. The ten largest account for over 15% of the sample. Antigens for these TCRs are unknown. The treatment or condition label, read with the paper, signifies: in vitro stimulation with specific CMV peptide epitopes to enrich CMV-specific T cells. This material consisted of cultured PBMCs, taken from culture after CMV antigen stimulation. The receptors derive from a human donor in good health (CMV status not recorded). Some clones in this sample may be carry-over from other donors' samples.

The J gene is TRBJ1-6, the V gene TRBV30; the match to TRBD1 covers 8 bases. Germline V gene data show CDR1 as GTSNPN and CDR2 as SVGIG (reference sequence). The CDR3 is made up of 17 amino acids. The J segment lost 10 bases and the V segment lost 4 bases, leaving 18 bases of the junction unmatched. This CDR3 reads CAWKGRGDRTLPSPLHF. The CDR3 DNA sequence: TGTGCCTGGAAGGGAAGGGGGGACAGGACATTACCATCACCCCTCCACTTT. Complete variable domain (other parts from reference TRBV30 and TRBJ1-6): SQTIHQWPATLVQPVGSPLSLECTVEGTSNPNLYWYRQAAGRGLQLLFYSVGIGQISSEVPQNLSASRPQDRQFILSSKKLLLSDSGFYLCAWKGRGDRTLPSPLHFGNGTRLTVT.

The V and J genes are TRBV5-6 and TRBJ2-5; perhaps D is TRBD1 or TRBD2 (5 bases each). The CDR3 sequence is 17 residues long. V was pared by 0 bases and J by 0 bases, with 15 bases between. Germline V gives CDR1 SGHDT, CDR2 YYEEEE. The CDR3 DNA reads as TGTGCCAGCAGCTTGGTCCCACGGGGCAAAAACCAAGAGACCCAGTACTTC. This sequence encodes CASSLVPRGKNQETQYF. The full variable domain, completed using reference TRBV5-6 and TRBJ2-5, is DAGVTQSPTHLIKTRGQQVTLRCSPKSGHDTVSWYQQALGQGPQFIFQYYEEEERQRGNFPDRFSGHQFPNYSSELNVNALLLGDSALYLCASSLVPRGKNQETQYFGPGTRLLVL.